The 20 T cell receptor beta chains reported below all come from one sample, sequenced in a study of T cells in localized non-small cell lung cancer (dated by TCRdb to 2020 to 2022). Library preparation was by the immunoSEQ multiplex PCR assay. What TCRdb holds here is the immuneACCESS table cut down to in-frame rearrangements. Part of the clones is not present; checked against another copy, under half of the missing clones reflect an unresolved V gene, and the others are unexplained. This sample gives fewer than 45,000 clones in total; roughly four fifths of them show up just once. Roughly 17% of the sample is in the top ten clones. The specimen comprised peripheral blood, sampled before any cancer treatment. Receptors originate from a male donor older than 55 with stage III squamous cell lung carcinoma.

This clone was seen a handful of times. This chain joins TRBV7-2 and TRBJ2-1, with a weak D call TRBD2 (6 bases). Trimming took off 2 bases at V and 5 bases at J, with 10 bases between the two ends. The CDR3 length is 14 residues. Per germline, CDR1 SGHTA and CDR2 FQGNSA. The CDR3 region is CASSLTDYHNEQFF. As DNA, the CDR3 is TGTGCCAGCAGCTTAACGGACTATCACAATGAGCAGTTCTTC.

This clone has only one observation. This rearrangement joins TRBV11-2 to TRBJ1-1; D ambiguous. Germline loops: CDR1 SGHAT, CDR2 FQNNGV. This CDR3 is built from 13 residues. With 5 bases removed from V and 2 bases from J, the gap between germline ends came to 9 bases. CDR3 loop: CASSLLTNTEAFF. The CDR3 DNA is TGTGCCAGCAGCCTACTTACTAACACTGAAGCTTTCTTT.

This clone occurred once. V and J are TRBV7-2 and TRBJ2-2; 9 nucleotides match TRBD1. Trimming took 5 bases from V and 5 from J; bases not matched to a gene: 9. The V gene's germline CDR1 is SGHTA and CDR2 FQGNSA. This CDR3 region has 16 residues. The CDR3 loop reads CASSPVGGTGTGELFF. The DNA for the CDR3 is TGTGCCAGCAGCCCGGTTGGGGGGACAGGGACCGGGGAGCTGTTTTTT.

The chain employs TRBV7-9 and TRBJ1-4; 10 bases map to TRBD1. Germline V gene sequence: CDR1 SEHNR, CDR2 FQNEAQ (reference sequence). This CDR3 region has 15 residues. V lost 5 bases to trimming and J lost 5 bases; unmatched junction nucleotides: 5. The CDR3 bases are TGTGCCAGCAGCCAGGGGACAGGGGTGAATGAAAAACTGTTTTTT. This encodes CASSQGTGVNEKLFF.

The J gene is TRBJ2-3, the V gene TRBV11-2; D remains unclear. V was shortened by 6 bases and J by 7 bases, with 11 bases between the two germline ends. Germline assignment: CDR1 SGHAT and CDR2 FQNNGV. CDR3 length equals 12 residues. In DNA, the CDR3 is TGTGCCAGCAGGACTCCGGGTAATACGCAGTATTTT. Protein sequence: CASRTPGNTQYF.

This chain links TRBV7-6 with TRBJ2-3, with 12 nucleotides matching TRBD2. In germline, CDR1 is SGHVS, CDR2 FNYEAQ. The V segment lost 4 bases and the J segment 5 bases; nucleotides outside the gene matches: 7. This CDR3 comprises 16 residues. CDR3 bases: TGTGCCAGCAGCTCTAGCGGGGGGGCCGGGGTAGATACGCAGTATTTT. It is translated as CASSSSGGAGVDTQYF.

The CDR3 loop reads CASSYWPSNEKLFF. The CDR3 DNA sequence: TGTGCCAGCAGTTATTGGCCTTCTAATGAAAAACTGTTTTTT. This chain uses TRBV6-1 with TRBJ1-4; the D is unclear. The germline V gene encodes CDR1 MNHNS and CDR2 SASEGT. The V end was cut by 5 bases, the J end by 3 bases, with 10 bases between. The CDR3 loop spans 14 amino acids.

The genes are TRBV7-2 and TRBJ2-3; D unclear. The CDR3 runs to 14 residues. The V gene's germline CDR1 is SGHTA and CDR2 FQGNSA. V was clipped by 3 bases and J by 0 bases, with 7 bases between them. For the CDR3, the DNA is TGTGCCAGCAGCTTTTCGAGAAGCACAGATACGCAGTATTTT. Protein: CASSFSRSTDTQYF.

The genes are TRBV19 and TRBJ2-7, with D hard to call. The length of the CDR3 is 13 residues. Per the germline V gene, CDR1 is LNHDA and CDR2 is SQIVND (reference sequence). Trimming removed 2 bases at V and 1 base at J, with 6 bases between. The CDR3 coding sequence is TGTGCCAGTAGTATAACAGCTTCCTACGAGCAGTACTTC. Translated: CASSITASYEQYF.

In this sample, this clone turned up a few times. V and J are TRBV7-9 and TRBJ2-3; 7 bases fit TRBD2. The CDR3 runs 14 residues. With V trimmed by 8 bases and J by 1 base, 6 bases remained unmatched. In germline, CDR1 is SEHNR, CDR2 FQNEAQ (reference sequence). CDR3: CASSPSGRTDTQYF. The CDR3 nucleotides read TGTGCCAGCTCGCCTAGCGGTCGCACAGATACGCAGTATTTT.

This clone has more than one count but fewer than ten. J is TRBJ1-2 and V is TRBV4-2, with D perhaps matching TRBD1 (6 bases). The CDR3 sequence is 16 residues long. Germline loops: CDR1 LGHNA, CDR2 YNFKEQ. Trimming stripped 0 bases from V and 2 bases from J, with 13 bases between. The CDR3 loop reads CASSQDLGARNYGYTF. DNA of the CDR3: TGTGCCAGCAGCCAAGATTTGGGGGCGAGGAACTATGGCTACACCTTC.

CDR3 region: CSVMKPTGGNGYTF. The CDR3 DNA reads TGCAGCGTCATGAAGCCGACCGGGGGCAATGGCTACACCTTC. V and J are TRBV29-1 and TRBJ1-2, with a possible D match to TRBD1 (6 bases). Between the trimmed V and J ends, which lost 6 bases and 6 bases, there was a span of 20 bases. CDR3 size: 14 residues. CDR1 and CDR2 (germline): SQVTM, ANQGSEA.

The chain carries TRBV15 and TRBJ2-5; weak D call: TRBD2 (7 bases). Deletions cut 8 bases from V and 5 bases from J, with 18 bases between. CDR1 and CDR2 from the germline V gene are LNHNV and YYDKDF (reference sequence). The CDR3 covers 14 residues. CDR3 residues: CATRRGGAGETQYF. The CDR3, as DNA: TGTGCCACCCGAAGAGGGGGGGCAGGGGAGACCCAGTACTTC.

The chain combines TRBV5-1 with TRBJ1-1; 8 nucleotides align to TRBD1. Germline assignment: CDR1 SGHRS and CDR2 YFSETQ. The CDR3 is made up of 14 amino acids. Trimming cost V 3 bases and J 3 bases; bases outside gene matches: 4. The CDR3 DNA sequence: TGCGCCAGCAGCTCTACAGGGGGGGACACTGAAGCTTTCTTT. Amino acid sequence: CASSSTGGDTEAFF.

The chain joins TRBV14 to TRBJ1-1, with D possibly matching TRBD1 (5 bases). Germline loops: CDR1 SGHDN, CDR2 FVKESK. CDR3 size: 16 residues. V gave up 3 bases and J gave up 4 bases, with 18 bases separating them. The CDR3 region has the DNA TGTGCCAGCAGCCACGTCGGGACGGCGGCTATCACTGAAGCTTTCTTT. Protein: CASSHVGTAAITEAFF.

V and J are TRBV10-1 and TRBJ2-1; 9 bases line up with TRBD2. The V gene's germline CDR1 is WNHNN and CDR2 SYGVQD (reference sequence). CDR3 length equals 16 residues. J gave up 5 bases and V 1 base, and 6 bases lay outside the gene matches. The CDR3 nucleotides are TGCGCCAGCAGTGAGTTCCCTAGCGGGACAAACAATGAGCAGTTCTTC. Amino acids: CASSEFPSGTNNEQFF.

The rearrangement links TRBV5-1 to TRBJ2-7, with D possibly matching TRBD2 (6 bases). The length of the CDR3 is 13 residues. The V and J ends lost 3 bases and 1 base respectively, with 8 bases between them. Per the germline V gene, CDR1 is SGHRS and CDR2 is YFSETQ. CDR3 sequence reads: CASSSGGSYEQYF. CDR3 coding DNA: TGCGCCAGCAGCTCCGGGGGATCCTACGAGCAGTACTTC.

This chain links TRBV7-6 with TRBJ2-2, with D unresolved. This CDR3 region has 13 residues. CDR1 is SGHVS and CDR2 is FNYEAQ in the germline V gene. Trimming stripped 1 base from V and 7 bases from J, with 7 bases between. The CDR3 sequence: CASSLVEGGELFF. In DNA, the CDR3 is TGTGCCAGCAGCTTAGTCGAAGGCGGGGAGCTGTTTTTT.

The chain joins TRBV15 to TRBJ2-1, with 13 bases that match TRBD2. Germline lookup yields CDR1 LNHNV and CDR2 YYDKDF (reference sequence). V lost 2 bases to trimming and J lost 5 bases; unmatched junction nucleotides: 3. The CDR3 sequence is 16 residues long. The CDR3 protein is CATSRRGLAGDNEQFF. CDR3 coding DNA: TGTGCCACCAGCAGAAGAGGACTAGCGGGGGACAATGAGCAGTTCTTC. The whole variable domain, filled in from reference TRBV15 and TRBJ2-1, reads DAMVIQNPRYQVTQFGKPVTLSCSQTLNHNVMYWYQQKSSQAPKLLFHYYDKDFNNEADTPDNFQSRRPNTSFCFLDIRSPGLGDTAMYLCATSRRGLAGDNEQFFGPGTRLTVL.

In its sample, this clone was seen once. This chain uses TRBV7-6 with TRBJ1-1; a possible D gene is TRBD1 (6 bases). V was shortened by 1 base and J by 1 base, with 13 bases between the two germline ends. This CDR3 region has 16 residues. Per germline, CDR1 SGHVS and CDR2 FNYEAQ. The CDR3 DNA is TGTGCCAGCAGCTTAGGGGTGGGACATTCGAACACTGAAGCTTTCTTT. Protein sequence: CASSLGVGHSNTEAFF.